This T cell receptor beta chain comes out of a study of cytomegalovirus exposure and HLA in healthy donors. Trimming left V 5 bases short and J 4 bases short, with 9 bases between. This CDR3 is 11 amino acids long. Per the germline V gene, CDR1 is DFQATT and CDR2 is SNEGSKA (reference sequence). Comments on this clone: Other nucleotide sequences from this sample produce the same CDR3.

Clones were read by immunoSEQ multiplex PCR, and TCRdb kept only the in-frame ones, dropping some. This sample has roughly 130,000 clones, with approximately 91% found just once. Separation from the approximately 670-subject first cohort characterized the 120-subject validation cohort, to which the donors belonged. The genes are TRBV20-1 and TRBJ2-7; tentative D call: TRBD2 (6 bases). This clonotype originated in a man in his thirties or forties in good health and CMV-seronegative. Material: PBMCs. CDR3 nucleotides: TGCAGTGCTCCCCGGGGGTACGAGCAGTACTTC. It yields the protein CSAPRGYEQYF.